The 8 T cell receptor beta chains below all came from one sample that was sequenced in a study of low-dose radiotherapy and immunotherapy resistance in tumors. Alpha- and beta-chain coverage of first-strand cDNA came from TRAV- and TRBV-specific primers. Both a constant-region primer and a V-primer adapter served to amplify TCRs across 20 PCR cycles. TCRdb analysed the reads with MiXCR anew, one entry per CDR3 protein. Of around 9,800 distinct CDR3 sequences in the sample, roughly four fifths were seen once. The source is a human donor with advanced metastatic prostate, ovarian, gallbladder or colorectal cancer (not recorded which). This table probably holds off-target reads from a library built for another chain.

This rearrangement joins TRBV20-1 to TRBJ2-1, with 7 bases that match TRBD2. The CDR3 extends over 12 amino acids. The ends lost 5 bases at V and 8 bases at J; junction bases unmatched: 6. Per germline, CDR1 DFQATT and CDR2 SNEGSKA (reference sequence). Here the CDR3 DNA reads TGCAGTGCTTCGTCCGGGGGGTATGAGCAGTTCTTC. It encodes CSASSGGYEQFF.

V and J are TRBV4-1 and TRBJ2-1; 7 nucleotides align to TRBD2. The trim removed 2 bases at V and 0 bases at J, leaving 4 bases unmatched. CDR1 is MGHRA, CDR2 YSYEKL, per germline. CDR3 length equals 16 residues. CDR3 amino acids: CASSQQAGSSYNEQFF. The CDR3 DNA reads TGCGCCAGCAGCCAACAAGCGGGGAGCTCCTACAATGAGCAGTTCTTC.

CDR3: CASSLGVPGSGRAYEQYF. In nucleotides, the CDR3 is TGTGCCAGCAGTCTAGGGGTACCCGGTAGCGGGAGGGCTTACGAGCAGTACTTC. The chain links TRBV28 to TRBJ2-7; TRBD2 matches 11 bases. Unmatched junction bases numbered 16, after V lost 5 bases and J lost 4 bases. The CDR3 consists of 18 residues. In germline, CDR1 is MDHEN, CDR2 SYDVKM.

CDR3 in DNA: TGTGCCAGTACCCAGGGGAATCAGCCCCAGCATTTT. Its protein product is CASTQGNQPQHF. This chain connects TRBV12-3 or TRBV12-4 to TRBJ1-5, with D maybe TRBD1 (6 bases). V lost 9 bases to trimming and J lost 4 bases, with 10 bases between them. The CDR3 runs 12 residues.

The chain joins TRBV4-3 to TRBJ1-1; D gene uncertain. Germline V gives CDR1 LGHNA, CDR2 YSLEER. V was pared by 0 bases and J by 4 bases, with 12 bases between. The length of the CDR3 is 15 residues. Here the CDR3 DNA reads TGCGCCAGCAGCCAAGAAAGGTCCGTTACCACTGAAGCTTTCTTT. It is translated as CASSQERSVTTEAFF.

The chain is built from TRBV30 and TRBJ2-3; D is perhaps TRBD2 (6 bases). Trimming took 3 bases from V and 5 from J, leaving 18 bases between them. Germline V lookup: CDR1 GTSNPN, CDR2 SVGIG (reference sequence). This CDR3 has 15 amino acids. The CDR3: CAWSEFGREVDTQYF. In DNA, the CDR3 is TGTGCCTGGAGCGAATTCGGGCGGGAAGTAGATACGCAGTATTTT.

The chain employs TRBV20-1 and TRBJ2-1; TRBD2 matches at 14 bases. The CDR3 spans 16 residues. The V gene's germline CDR1 is DFQATT and CDR2 SNEGSKA (reference sequence). V shed 3 bases, J shed 9 bases, and the junction held 10 bases outside the gene matches. The CDR3 nucleotides are TGCAGTGCTAGGGCCGGACTAGCGGGAGGTATGAGTGAGCAGTTCTTC. Its translation: CSARAGLAGGMSEQFF.

The rearrangement links TRBV28 to TRBJ2-7; TRBD2 agrees at 8 bases. CDR3 length: 14 residues. J lost 2 bases, V lost 3 bases, and 3 bases had no gene match. Germline CDR1 is MDHEN and CDR2 is SYDVKM. This CDR3 is CASSLSGGPYEQYF. The CDR3 coding sequence is TGTGCCAGCAGTTTGTCGGGAGGGCCCTACGAGCAGTACTTC.